This paragraph reports one T cell receptor beta chain. The specificity of this receptor is unknown. Its ends do not fully match the called genes, so a read error is possible. Genomic DNA was isolated from the sorted cells so that the TCRbeta CDR3 region could be sequenced. TCRbeta CDR3 regions were sequenced using the immunoSEQ Assay. Sourced from immuneACCESS, this table was stored by TCRdb with only in-frame sequences that have V and J called. A share of the clones is absent; for the studies checked, an unresolved V gene accounts for under half, and the remainder has no known explanation. The sample records tens of thousands of clones, more than 80% of which are singletons. The ten largest make up about 5.4% of the sample. Patients with autoimmune disease history or receiving systemic immunosuppression were excluded from the trial. In every dose cohort, peripheral blood was drawn for TCR sequencing at baseline, cycle 4 day 1, and cycle 7 day 1. The samples were drawn from a first-in-human, open-label, multicenter phase I dose-escalation trial of ivuxolimab. The trial enrolled adults with locally advanced or metastatic head and neck squamous cell, hepatocellular, melanoma or renal cell carcinoma. Before TCR sequencing, CD4+ and CD8+ T cells were separately sorted from peripheral blood.

The CDR3 measures 13 amino acids from cysteine to phenylalanine. The CDR3 DNA has 39 bases and is translated from base 1. The germline V gene (reference sequence) specifies SGHNT as CDR1 and YYREEE as CDR2. The data were taken from a study of OX40 agonist ivuxolimab in advanced cancers. With regard to the full study: The costimulatory receptor OX40 (CD134) was targeted by ivuxolimab, a fully human IgG2 agonistic monoclonal antibody. Intravenous ivuxolimab was administered to patients every 2 weeks at six dose levels: 0.01, 0.1, 0.3, 1.5, 3 and 10 mg/kg. Of the approximately 50 dose-escalation patients, hepatocellular carcinoma was present in approximately 20, melanoma in roughly 15, renal cell carcinoma in 9 and head and neck cancer in 9. The dose-escalation cohort was about 87% male with a mean age of approximately 60 years, ranging from about 23 to 85. Patients were allowed to have had prior anti-PD-1, anti-PD-L1 or anti-CTLA-4 therapy, and around 37% of the dose-escalation patients had previously received checkpoint inhibitors. Three dose-escalation patients achieved partial responses, one with hepatocellular carcinoma and two with cutaneous melanoma. Peripheral TCRbeta sequencing aimed to test whether ivuxolimab altered TCR sequence diversity and caused clonal T-cell expansion. The monotherapy dose-escalation portion (N of about 50 patients) of the phase I ivuxolimab trial is reported in the paper. What the research found in general, with its limitations: At doses from 0.1 to 3.0 mg/kg, clonal expansion was seen in both CD4+ and CD8+ blood T cells between baseline and week 6. In the 0.1-3.0 mg/kg groups, partial responders were among the patients with the lowest normalized peripheral clonal expansion, particularly in CD8+ T cells. After ivuxolimab, CD8+ T cells had more expanded clones than CD4+ T cells on average. Low levels of normalized T-cell clonal expansion were also shown by some nonresponding patients. The antigen specificity of the peripheral T cells that underwent clonal expansion was not determined.

This TCR was sampled from an adult with an advanced solid tumor such as melanoma, head and neck, liver or kidney cancer. The specimen comprised CD4+ or CD8+ T cells sorted from blood, sampled in a trial of the OX40 agonist ivuxolimab. The chain employs TRBV5-4 and TRBJ2-1; the D gene cannot be resolved reliably. CDR3 reads: CAGSLGSTNEQFF. The bases are TGTGCCGGCAGCTTGGGTAGTACGAATGAGCAGTTCTTC.